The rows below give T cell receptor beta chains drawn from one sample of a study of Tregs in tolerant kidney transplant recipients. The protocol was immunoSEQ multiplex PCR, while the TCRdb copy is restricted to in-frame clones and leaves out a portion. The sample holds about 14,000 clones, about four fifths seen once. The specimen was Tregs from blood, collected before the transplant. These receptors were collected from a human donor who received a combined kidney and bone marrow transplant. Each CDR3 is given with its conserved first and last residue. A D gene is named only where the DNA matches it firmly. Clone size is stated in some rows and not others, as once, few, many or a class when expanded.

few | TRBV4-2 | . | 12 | CASSQPGFGYTF
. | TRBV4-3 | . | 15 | CASSREIGSKETQYF
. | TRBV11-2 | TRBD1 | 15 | CASSLRQGRVEKLFF
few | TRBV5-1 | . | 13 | CASSPSATYEQYF
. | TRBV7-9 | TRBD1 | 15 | CASSTGQGARPPQHF
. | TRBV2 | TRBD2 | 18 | CASSAVLAAIDSSNEQFF
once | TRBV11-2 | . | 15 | CASRRSGSRNQPQHF
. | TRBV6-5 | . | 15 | CASSPPFRGQETQYF
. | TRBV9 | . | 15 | CASSAGVLSGNTIYF
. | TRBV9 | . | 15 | CASSVGPGSDYGYTF